Listed here are 14 T cell receptor beta chains from one sample, sequenced in a study of blood T cell repertoires in COVID-19. Assay: immunoSEQ multiplex PCR; the TCRdb copy retains only in-frame clones and omits some. The sample includes 200,000 to 250,000 clones, more than 80% of them seen just once. Sequenced material: peripheral blood. These TCRs come from a man aged 25-45 years with COVID-19, enrolled during active disease.

The rearrangement joins TRBV7-3 to TRBJ1-5; TRBD1 aligns across 8 bases. Germline assignment: CDR1 SGHTA and CDR2 FQGTGA. The CDR3 contains 13 residues. The ends lost 4 bases at V and 7 bases at J; junction bases unmatched: 3. CDR3 sequence: CASSSDRGQPQHF. In DNA, the CDR3 is TGTGCCAGCAGCTCCGACAGGGGCCAGCCCCAGCATTTT.

This chain joins TRBV28 and TRBJ2-7; 7 bases fit TRBD1. CDR3 length: 15 residues. From germline, CDR1 is MDHEN and CDR2 SYDVKM. Trimming took 5 bases from V and 3 from J; bases not matched to a gene: 10. CDR3 DNA sequence: TGTGCCAGCAGTCTTAGGGGACAGAAAATCTACGAGCAGTACTTC. Translating it yields CASSLRGQKIYEQYF.

This chain connects TRBV3-1 (or the pseudogene TRBV3-2) to TRBJ2-3, with 7 bases identical to TRBD2. This CDR3 has 15 residues. V trimming: 4 bases; J trimming: 2 bases; junction bases outside the gene matches: 6. CDR1 is LGHDT, CDR2 YNNKEL, per germline (reference sequence). CDR3 protein: CASSPRTSHTDTQYF. The CDR3 DNA reads as TGTGCCAGCAGCCCCCGGACTAGTCACACAGATACGCAGTATTTT.

This clone was seen a few times. The chain couples TRBV27 to TRBJ1-2; 7 positions match TRBD1. The CDR3 runs 14 residues. V was pared by 6 bases and J by 2 bases, with 6 bases of the junction left unmatched. Germline V gives CDR1 MNHEY, CDR2 SMNVEV (reference sequence). The CDR3 is CASSVSQGNYGYTF. The CDR3 region has the DNA TGTGCCAGCAGCGTCTCACAGGGGAACTATGGCTACACCTTC.

The sample holds one count of this clone. The chain combines TRBV12-5 with TRBJ1-3; 8 nucleotides align to TRBD1. The junction had 10 bases not matched to a gene; V was cut back by 2 bases and J by 4 bases. Germline lookup yields CDR1 LGHNT and CDR2 FRNRAP. This CDR3 comprises 17 residues. As DNA, the CDR3 is TGTGCTAGTGGTTTGTTTCATGGACAGGGAAAGGGAAACACCATATATTTT. Amino acid sequence: CASGLFHGQGKGNTIYF.

The gene calls are TRBV29-1 and TRBJ2-7, with 9 positions matching TRBD2. Germline V gene sequence: CDR1 SQVTM, CDR2 ANQGSEA. With 5 bases clipped from V and 3 bases from J, the junction kept 8 bases outside the gene matches. The CDR3 is made up of 14 amino acids. This CDR3 is CSVRQAGGFYEQYF. In nucleotides, the CDR3 is TGCAGCGTTCGCCAGGCGGGGGGGTTCTACGAGCAGTACTTC.

The chain employs TRBV7-2 and TRBJ2-2; the match to TRBD2 covers 15 bases. The germline gives CDR1 SGHTA, CDR2 FQGNSA. The CDR3 is made up of 18 amino acids. J gave up 6 bases and V 4 bases, and 9 bases lay outside the gene matches. The CDR3 DNA reads as TGTGCCAGCAGCTCCCCCGGACTAGCGGGGGGGCTCTCCGGGGAGCTGTTTTTT. It specifies CASSSPGLAGGLSGELFF. The whole variable domain, filled in from reference TRBV7-2 and TRBJ2-2, reads GAGVSQSPSNKVTEKGKDVELRCDPISGHTALYWYRQSLGQGLEFLIYFQGNSAPDKSGLPSDRFSAERTGGSVSTLTIQRTQQEDSAVYLCASSSPGLAGGLSGELFFGEGSRLTVL.

The V and J genes are TRBV10-3 and TRBJ1-2; tentatively, D is TRBD1 (5 bases). The V end lost 8 bases, the J end lost 4 bases, and 11 bases lay between the germline ends. CDR1 and CDR2 from the germline V gene are ENHRY and SYGVKD. The CDR3 contains 12 residues. The CDR3 sequence is CAIGGGSYGYTF. DNA of the CDR3: TGTGCCATCGGCGGGGGATCCTATGGCTACACCTTC.

The chain recombines TRBV7-3 with TRBJ2-3; D might be TRBD2 (6 bases). The germline V and J ends were trimmed by 2 bases and 2 bases, with 14 bases remaining between them. Germline V gene sequence: CDR1 SGHTA, CDR2 FQGTGA. The CDR3 loop spans 16 amino acids. CDR3 sequence (DNA): TGTGCCAGCAGCTTACTCCGGGGGACCACCACAGATACGCAGTATTTT. Translation gives CASSLLRGTTTDTQYF.

V and J are TRBV7-2 and TRBJ1-2; 9 nucleotides match TRBD1. This CDR3 has 14 residues. Losses at the gene ends were 3 bases for V and 5 bases for J; bases not matched to a gene: 4. Per the germline V gene, CDR1 is SGHTA and CDR2 is FQGNSA. The CDR3 sequence: CASSLGQGHYGYTF. The CDR3 region has the DNA TGTGCCAGCAGCTTGGGACAGGGCCATTATGGCTACACCTTC.

V and J are TRBV7-2 and TRBJ2-1, with a weak D call TRBD1 (5 bases). This CDR3 spans 14 amino acids. Per germline, CDR1 SGHTA and CDR2 FQGNSA. Trimming left V 2 bases short and J 8 bases short, with 13 bases between. The CDR3 protein is CASSLFRVGYEQFF. In DNA, the CDR3 is TGTGCCAGCAGCTTATTCAGGGTTGGCTATGAGCAGTTCTTC.

The chain employs TRBV27 and TRBJ2-7; 13 nucleotides align to TRBD2. Germline assignment: CDR1 MNHEY and CDR2 SMNVEV (reference sequence). The CDR3 totals 15 residues. Trimming took 6 bases from V and 2 from J; bases not matched to a gene: 4. The CDR3 sequence is CASRAGTSGTYEQYF. DNA for the CDR3: TGTGCCAGCAGGGCCGGGACTAGCGGGACCTACGAGCAGTACTTC.

The rearrangement uses TRBV19 and TRBJ1-1; TRBD1 matches 7 bases. The CDR3 consists of 14 residues. The V gene's germline CDR1 is LNHDA and CDR2 SQIVND (reference sequence). Trimming took 4 bases from V and 7 from J; bases not matched to a gene: 9. In DNA, the CDR3 is TGTGCCAGTAGTAGACCGGGACAGAGTTTTGAAGCTTTCTTT. It codes for CASSRPGQSFEAFF.

The chain combines TRBV18 with TRBJ2-7; 8 nucleotides line up with TRBD1. The V segment lost 3 bases and the J segment 0 bases; nucleotides outside the gene matches: 4. The germline gives CDR1 KGHSH, CDR2 LQKENI. This CDR3 is built from 15 residues. The CDR3 DNA sequence: TGTGCCAGCTCACCTTGGGACAGGCGCTCCTACGAGCAGTACTTC. Protein sequence: CASSPWDRRSYEQYF.